This T cell receptor (beta chain) was sequenced during a study of Graves' ophthalmopathy and Graves' hyperthyroidism. Study results and caveats: Clonotypes were expanded in thyroid at above 0.001 frequency, and most also appeared in blood. With less than 90% sensitivity and more than 75% specificity, a 13-signature model separated ophthalmopathy from stable hyperthyroidism.

For repertoire sequencing, the TCR beta CDR3 regions were amplified from RNA transcripts. In the first round, RT-PCR was carried out with HTBI primers, and a multiplex PCR formed the second round. Each CDR3 protein is one row after TCRdb ran MiXCR on the multiplex PCR reads. The table shows just over 600,000 distinct CDR3 sequences, with about 20% occurring only once. Other autoimmune diseases, uncontrolled infections, pregnancy or lactation excluded patients from enrollment. Orbital computed tomography and thyroid ultrasound, along with TRAb, serum thyroxine and clinical symptoms, underpinned diagnosis. The CDR3 is made up of 12 amino acids. With 6 bases clipped from V and 4 bases from J, the junction kept 3 bases outside the gene matches. Germline V lookup: CDR1 DFQATT, CDR2 SNEGSKA (reference sequence). This clonotype was found many times. As yet, its antigen is unknown.

The V and J genes are TRBV20-1 and TRBJ1-1; the match to TRBD1 covers 9 bases. Specimen: peripheral blood. This receptor was identified in a woman aged 18-30 years with stable Graves' hyperthyroidism. Some clones in this sample may be carry-over from other donors' samples. This CDR3 is CSAGQGGTEAFF. CDR3 coding DNA: TGCAGTGCGGGACAGGGAGGCACTGAAGCTTTCTTT.